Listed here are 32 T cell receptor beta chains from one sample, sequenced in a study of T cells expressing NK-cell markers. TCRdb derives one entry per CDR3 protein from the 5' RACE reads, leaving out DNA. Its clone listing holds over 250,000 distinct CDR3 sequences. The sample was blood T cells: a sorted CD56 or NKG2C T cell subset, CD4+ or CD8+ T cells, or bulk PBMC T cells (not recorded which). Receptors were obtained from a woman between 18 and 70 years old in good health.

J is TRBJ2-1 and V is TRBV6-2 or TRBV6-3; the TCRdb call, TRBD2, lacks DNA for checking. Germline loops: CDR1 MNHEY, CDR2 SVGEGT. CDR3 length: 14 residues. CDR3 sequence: CASRVVGRVNEQFF.

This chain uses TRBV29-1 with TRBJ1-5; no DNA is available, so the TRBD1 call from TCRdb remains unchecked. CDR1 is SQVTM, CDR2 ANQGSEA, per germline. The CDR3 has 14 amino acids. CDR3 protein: CSVSQGSTSQPQHF.

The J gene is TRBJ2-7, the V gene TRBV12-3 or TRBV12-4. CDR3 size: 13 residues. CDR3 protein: CASSFSSSYEQYF.

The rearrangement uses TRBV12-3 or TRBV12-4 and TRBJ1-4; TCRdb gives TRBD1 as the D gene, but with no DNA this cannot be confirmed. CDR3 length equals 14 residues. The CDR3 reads CASSPGAYNEKLFF.

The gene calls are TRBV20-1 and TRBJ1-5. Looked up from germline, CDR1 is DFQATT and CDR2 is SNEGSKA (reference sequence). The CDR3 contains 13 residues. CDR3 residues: CSARRLSNQPQHF.

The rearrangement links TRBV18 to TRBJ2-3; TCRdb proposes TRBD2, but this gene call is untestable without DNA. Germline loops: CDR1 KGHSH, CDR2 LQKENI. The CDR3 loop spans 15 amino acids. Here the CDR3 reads CASSPSSGRPDTQYF.

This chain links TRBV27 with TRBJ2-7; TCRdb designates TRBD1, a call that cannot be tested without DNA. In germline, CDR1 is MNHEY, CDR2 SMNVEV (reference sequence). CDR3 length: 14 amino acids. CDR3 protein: CASRAGTGFYEQYF.

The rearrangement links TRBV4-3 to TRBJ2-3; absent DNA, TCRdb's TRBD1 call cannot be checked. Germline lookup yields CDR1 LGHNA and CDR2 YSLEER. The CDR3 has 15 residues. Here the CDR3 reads CASSQALSGTDTQYF.

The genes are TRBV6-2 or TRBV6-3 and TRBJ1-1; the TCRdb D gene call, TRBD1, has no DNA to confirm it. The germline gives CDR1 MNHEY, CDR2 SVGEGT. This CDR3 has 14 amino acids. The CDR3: CASRKGRQGTEAFF.

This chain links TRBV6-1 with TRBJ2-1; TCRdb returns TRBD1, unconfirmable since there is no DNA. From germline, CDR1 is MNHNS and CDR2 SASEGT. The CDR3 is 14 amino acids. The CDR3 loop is CASSDSGKAPGQFF.

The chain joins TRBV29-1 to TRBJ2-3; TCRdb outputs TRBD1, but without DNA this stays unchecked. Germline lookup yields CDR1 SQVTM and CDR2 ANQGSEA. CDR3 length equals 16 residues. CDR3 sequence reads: CSVERTGRGPADTQYF.

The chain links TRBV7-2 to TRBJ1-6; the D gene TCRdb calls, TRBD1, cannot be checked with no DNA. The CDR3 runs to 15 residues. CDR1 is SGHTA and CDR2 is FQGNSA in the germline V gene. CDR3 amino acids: CASSRLGGQNSPLHF.

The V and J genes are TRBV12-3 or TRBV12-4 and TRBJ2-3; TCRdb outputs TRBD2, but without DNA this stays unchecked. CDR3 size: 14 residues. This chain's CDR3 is CASSPRLSTDTQYF.

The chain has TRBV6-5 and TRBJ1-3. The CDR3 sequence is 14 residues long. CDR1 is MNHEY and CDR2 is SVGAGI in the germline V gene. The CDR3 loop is CASSFSGPGNTIYF.

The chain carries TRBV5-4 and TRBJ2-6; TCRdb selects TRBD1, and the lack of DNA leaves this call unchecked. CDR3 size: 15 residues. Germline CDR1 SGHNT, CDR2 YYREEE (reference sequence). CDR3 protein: CASSVRVTGANVLTF.

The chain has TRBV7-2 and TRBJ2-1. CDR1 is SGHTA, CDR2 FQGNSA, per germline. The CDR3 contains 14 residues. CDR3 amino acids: CASSSGVGFNEQFF.

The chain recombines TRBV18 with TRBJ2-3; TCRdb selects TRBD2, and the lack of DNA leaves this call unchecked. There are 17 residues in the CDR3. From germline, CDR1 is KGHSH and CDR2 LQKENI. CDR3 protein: CASSRATSGGDTDTQYF.

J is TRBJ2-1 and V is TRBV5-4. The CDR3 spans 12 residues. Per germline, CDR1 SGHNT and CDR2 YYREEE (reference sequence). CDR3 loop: CATTSLYNEQFF.

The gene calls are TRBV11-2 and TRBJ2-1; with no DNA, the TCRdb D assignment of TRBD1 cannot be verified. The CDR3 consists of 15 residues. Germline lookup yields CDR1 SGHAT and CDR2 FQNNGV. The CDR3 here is CASSFPRGAHNEQFF.

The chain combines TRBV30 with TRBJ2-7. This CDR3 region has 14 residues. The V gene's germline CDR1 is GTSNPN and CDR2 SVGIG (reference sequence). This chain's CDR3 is CAWSKGMDAYEQYF.

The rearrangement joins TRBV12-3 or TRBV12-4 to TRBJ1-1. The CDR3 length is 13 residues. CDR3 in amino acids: CASSLRPEAEAFF.

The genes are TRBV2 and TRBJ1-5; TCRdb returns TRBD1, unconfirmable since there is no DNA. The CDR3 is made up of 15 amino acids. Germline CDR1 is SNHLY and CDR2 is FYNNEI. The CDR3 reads CASSEITGSNQPQHF.

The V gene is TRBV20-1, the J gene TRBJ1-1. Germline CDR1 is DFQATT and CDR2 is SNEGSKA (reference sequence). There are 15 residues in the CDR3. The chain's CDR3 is CSARDGRWTNTEAFF.

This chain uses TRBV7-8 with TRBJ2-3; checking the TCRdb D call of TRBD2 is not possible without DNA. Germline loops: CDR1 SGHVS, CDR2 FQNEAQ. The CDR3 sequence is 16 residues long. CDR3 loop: CASSLWTSSNQDTQYF.

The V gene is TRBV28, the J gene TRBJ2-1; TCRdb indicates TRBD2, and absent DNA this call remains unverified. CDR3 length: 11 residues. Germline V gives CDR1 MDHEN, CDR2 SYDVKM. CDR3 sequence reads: CASGPHDEQFF. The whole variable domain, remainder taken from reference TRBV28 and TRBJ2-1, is DVKVTQSSRYLVKRTGEKVFLECVQDMDHENMFWYRQDPGLGLRLIYFSYDVKMKEKGDIPEGYSVSREKKERFSLILESASTNQTSMYLCASGPHDEQFFGPGTRLTVL.

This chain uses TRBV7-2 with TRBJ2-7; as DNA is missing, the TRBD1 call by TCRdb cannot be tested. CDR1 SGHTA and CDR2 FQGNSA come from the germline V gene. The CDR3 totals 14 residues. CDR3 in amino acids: CASSFGHLVDEQYF.

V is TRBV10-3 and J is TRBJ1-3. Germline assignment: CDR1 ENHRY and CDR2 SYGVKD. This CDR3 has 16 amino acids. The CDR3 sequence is CAISELEIRSGNTIYF.

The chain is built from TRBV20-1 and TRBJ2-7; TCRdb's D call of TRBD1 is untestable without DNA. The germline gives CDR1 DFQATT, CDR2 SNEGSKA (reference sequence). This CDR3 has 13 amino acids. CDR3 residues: CSANPGVSHEQYF.

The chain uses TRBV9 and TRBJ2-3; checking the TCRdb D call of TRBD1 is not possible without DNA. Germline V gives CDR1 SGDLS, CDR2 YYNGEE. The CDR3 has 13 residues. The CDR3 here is CASSVPPVDTQYF.

The CDR3 region is CASSLLRGGRNEQFF. The rearrangement joins TRBV28 to TRBJ2-1; the TRBD2 assignment by TCRdb is unverifiable without DNA. From germline, CDR1 is MDHEN and CDR2 SYDVKM. CDR3 length: 15 amino acids.

CDR3 residues: CSVAQQGPYGYTF. V usage is TRBV29-1 and J usage is TRBJ1-2; with no DNA, the TCRdb D assignment of TRBD1 cannot be verified. CDR1 and CDR2 from the germline V gene are SQVTM and ANQGSEA. This CDR3 spans 13 amino acids.

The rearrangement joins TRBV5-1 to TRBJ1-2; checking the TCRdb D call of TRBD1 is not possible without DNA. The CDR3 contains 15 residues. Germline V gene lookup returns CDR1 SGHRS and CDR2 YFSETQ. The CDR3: CASSFFGDRAYGYTF.